This T cell receptor (beta chain) appears in the sequencing data of a study of blood T cell repertoires in COVID-19. In the study overall: The United States, Italy and Spain were the sources of the acute and convalescent COVID-19 samples. In each case, the material was cDNA or gDNA derived from T cells, B-cell-depleted T cells, or PBMCs.

The germline CDR1 and CDR2 sequences are SGHVS and FNYEAQ. The V end lost 3 bases, the J end lost 6 bases, and 15 bases lay between the germline ends. The CDR3 spans 14 residues. In the authors' workflow: From reference gene primer amplification, estimates of nucleated cell counts were derived. Repertoires were generated with immunoSEQ multiplex PCR, while TCRdb's copy carries only in-frame clones and drops some. The V and J calls and clone size were taken over from that table, and D and trimming were inferred from the DNA. Of about 140,000 clones listed, 75% to 85% are singletons. The sample taken for sequencing was peripheral blood. V usage is TRBV7-6 and J usage is TRBJ2-7, with D tentatively TRBD2 (5 bases). The clonotype originates from a woman older than 75 with acute or convalescent COVID-19. The CDR3 spells CASSLQQDSAEQYF. The CDR3 DNA reads TGTGCCAGCAGCTTGCAGCAGGACTCTGCCGAGCAGTACTTC.